This T cell receptor (beta chain) was recorded in a study of blood T cell repertoires in COVID-19. Background on the study: In each case, the material was cDNA or gDNA derived from T cells, B-cell-depleted T cells, or PBMCs.

Original processing methods: By means of reference gene primer amplification, nucleated cell counts were estimated. Sequencing used immunoSEQ multiplex PCR; TCRdb keeps in-frame clones, though not all of them. Clone size and V and J calls were adopted from that table, with D and trimming inferred from the DNA. This sample carries more than 15,000 clones, 89% of them seen once, and the ten largest clones take about 5%. From germline, CDR1 is SGDLS and CDR2 YYNGEE. CDR3 length: 12 residues. V lost 3 bases, J lost 7 bases, and 5 bases lay in between. This clone appeared a few times. The sequencing input was peripheral blood. The chain combines TRBV9 with TRBJ1-6; D is unresolved. This sequence was found in a human donor in a cohort sampled during active COVID-19. CDR3 DNA sequence: TGTGCCAGCAGCGCCTCGAATTCACCCCTCCACTTT. Protein product: CASSASNSPLHF.